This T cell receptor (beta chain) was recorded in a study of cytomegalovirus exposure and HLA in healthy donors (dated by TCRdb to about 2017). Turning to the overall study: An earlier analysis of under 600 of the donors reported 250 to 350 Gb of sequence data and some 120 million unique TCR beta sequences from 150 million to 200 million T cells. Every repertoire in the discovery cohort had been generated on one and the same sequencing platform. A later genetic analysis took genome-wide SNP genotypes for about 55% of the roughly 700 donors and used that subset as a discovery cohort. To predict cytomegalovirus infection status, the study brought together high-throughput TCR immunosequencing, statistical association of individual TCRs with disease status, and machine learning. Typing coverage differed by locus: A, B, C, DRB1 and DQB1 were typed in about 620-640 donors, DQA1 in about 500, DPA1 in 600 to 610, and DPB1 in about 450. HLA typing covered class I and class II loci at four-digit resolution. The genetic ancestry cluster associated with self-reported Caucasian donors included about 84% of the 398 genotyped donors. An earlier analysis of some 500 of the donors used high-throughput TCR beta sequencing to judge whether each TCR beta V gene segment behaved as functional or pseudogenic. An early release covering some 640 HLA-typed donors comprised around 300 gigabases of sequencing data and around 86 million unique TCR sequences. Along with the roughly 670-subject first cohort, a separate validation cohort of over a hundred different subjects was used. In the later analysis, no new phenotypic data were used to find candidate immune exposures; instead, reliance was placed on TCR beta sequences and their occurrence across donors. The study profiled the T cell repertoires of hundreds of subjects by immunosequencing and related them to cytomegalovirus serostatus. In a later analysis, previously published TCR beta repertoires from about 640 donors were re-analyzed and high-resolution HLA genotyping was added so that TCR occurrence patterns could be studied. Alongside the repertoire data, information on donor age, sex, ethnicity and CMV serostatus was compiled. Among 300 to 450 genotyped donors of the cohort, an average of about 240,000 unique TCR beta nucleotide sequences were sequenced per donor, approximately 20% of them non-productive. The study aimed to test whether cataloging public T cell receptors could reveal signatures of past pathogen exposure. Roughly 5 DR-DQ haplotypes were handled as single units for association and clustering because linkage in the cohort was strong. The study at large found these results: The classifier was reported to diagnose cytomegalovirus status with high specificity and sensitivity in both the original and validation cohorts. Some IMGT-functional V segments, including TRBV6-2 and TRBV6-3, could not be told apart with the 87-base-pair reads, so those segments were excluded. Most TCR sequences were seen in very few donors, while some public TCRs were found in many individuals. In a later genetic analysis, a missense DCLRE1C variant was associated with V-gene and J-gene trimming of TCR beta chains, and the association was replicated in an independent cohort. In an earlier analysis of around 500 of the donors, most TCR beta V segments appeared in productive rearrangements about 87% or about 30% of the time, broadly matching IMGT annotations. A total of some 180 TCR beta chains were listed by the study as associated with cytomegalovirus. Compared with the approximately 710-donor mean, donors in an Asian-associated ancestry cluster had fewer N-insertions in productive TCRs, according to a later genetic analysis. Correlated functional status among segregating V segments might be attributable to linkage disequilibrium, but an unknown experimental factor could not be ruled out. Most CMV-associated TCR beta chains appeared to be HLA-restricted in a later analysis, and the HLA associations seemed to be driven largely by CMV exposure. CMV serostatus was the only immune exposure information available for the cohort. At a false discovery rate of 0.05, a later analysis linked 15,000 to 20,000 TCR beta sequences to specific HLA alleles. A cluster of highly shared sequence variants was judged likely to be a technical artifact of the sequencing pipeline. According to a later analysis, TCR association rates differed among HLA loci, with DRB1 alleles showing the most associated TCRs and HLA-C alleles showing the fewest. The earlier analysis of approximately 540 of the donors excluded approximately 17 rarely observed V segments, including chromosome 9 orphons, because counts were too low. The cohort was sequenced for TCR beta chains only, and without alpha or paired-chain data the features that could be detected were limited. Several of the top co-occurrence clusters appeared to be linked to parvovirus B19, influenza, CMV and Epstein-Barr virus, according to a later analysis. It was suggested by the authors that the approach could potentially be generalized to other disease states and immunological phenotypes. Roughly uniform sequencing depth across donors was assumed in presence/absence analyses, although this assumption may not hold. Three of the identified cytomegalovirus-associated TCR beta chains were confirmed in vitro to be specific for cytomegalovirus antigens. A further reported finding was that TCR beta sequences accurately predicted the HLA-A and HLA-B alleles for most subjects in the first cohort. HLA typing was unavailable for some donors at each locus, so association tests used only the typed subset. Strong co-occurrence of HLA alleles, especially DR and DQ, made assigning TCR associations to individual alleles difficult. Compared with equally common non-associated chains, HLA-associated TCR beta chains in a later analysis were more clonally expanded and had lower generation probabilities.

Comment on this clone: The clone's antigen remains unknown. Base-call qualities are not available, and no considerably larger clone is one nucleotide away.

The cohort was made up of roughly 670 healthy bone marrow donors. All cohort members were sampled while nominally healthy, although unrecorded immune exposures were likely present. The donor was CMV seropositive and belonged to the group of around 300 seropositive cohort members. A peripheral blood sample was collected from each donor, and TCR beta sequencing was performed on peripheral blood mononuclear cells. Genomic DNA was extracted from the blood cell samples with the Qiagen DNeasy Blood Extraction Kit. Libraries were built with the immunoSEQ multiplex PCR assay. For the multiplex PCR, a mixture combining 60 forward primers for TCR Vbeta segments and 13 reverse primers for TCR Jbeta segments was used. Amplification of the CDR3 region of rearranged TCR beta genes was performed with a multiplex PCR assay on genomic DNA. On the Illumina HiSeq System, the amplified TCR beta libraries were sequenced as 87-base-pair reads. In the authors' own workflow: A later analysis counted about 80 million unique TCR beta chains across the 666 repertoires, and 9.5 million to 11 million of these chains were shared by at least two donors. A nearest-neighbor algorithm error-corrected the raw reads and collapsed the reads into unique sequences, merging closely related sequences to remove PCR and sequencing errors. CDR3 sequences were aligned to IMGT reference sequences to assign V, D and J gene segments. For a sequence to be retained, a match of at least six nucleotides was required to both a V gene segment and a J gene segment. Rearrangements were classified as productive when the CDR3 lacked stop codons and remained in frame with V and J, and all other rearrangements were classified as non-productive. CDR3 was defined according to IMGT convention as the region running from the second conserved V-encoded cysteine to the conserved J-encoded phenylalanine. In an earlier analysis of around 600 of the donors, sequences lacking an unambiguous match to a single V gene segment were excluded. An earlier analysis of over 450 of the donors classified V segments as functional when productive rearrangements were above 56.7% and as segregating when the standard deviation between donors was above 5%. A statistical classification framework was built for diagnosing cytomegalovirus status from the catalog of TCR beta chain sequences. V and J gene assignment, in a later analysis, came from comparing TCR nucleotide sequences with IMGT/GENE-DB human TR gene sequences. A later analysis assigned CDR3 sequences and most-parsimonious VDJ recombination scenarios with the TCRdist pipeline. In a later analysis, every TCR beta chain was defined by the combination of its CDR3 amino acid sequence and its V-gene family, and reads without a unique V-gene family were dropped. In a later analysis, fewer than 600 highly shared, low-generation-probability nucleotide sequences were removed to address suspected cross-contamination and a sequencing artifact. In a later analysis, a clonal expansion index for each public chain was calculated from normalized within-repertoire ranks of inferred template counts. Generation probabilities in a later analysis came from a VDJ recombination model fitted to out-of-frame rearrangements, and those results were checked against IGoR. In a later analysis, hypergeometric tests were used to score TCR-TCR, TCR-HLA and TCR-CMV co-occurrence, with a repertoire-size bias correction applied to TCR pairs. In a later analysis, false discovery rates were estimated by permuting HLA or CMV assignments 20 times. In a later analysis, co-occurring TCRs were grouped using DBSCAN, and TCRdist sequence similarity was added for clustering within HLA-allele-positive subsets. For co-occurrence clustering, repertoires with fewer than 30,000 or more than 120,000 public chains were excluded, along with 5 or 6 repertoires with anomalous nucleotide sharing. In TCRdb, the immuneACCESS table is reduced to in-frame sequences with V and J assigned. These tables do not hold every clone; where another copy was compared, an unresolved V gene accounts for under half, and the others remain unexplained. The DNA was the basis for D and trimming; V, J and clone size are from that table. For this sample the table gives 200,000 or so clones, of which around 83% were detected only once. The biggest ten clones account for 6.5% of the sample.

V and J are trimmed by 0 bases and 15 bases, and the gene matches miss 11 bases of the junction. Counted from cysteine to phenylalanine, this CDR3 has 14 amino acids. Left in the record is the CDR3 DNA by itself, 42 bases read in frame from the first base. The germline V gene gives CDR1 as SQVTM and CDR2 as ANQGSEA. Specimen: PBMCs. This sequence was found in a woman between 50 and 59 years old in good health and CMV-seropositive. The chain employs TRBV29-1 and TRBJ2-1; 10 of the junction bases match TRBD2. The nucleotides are TGCAGCGTTGAAGAGGTCACTAGCGGGACCCCCCCGTTCTTC. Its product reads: CSVEEVTSGTPPFF.